The sequence of this T cell receptor (beta chain) was determined in a study of T cells after yellow fever vaccination. This CDR3 spans 18 amino acids. Germline CDR1 reads SGHRS; CDR2 reads YFSETQ. V gave up 3 bases and J gave up 6 bases; unmatched junction bases: 17. TCRdb re-derived calls from the 5' RACE reads in MiXCR, one entry per CDR3 protein. Of about 340,000 distinct CDR3 sequences detected, approximately 9% appear once; the ten largest clones hold over 15%. The chain carries TRBV5-1 and TRBJ1-2; 10 bases align to TRBD1. Specimen: PBMCs, collected on the day of the first yellow fever vaccination. This TCR derives from a man between 18 and 29 years old who received the YFV17D yellow fever vaccine. The CDR3 reads CASSYYPNPGQGQDGYTF. DNA for the CDR3: TGCGCCAGCAGCTACTACCCGAATCCGGGACAGGGGCAGGATGGCTACACCTTC. The whole variable domain, filled in from reference TRBV5-1 and TRBJ1-2, reads KAGVTQTPRYLIKTRGQQVTLSCSPISGHRSVSWYQQTPGQGLQFLFEYFSETQRNKGNFPGRFSGRQFSNSRSEMNVSTLELGDSALYLCASSYYPNPGQGQDGYTFGSGTRLTVV.